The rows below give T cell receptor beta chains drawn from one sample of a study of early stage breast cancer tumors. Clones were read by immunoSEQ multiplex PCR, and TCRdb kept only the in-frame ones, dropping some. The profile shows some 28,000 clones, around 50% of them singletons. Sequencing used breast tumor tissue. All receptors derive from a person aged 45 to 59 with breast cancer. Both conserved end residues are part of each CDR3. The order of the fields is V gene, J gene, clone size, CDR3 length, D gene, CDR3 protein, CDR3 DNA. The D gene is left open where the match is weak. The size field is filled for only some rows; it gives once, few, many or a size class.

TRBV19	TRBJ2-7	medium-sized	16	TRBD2	CASSSVTSGGSYEQYF	TGTGCCAGTAGTTCGGTGACTAGCGGGGGCTCCTACGAGCAGTACTTC
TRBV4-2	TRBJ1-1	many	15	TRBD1	CASSPGGHLNTEAFF	TGTGCCAGCAGCCCAGGGGGACATCTGAACACTGAAGCTTTCTTT
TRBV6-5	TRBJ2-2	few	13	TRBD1	CASDRGNTGELFF	TGTGCCAGCGACAGGGGGAACACCGGGGAGCTGTTTTTT
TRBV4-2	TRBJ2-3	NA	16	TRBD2	CASSQDPAGGTDTQYF	TGTGCCAGCAGCCAAGATCCAGCGGGAGGGACAGATACGCAGTATTTT
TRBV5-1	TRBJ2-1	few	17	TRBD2	CASSLFMTSGSYNEQFF	TGCGCCAGCAGCCTGTTTATGACTAGCGGGAGCTACAATGAGCAGTTCTTC
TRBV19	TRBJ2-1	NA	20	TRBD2	CASSLEGQGRLAGTYNEQFF	TGTGCCAGTAGTCTCGAGGGACAGGGACGACTAGCGGGAACCTACAATGAGCAGTTCTTC
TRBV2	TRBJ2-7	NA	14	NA	CASRARGGTYEQYF	TGTGCCAGCAGGGCCCGCGGCGGCACCTACGAGCAGTACTTC
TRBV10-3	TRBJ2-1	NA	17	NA	CAISESGRDTDYNEQFF	TGTGCCATCAGTGAGTCAGGACGGGACACAGACTACAATGAGCAGTTCTTC
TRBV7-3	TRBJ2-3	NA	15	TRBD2	CASSRGLAGVVPQYF	TGTGCCAGCAGTCGGGGACTAGCGGGAGTAGTGCCGCAGTATTTT
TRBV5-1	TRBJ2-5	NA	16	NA	CASSLEGGLIKETQYF	TGCGCCAGCAGCTTGGAGGGAGGCCTAATTAAAGAGACCCAGTACTTC
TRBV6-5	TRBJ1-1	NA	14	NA	CASSYSTGAAEAFF	TGTGCCAGCAGTTACTCGACGGGGGCAGCTGAAGCTTTCTTT
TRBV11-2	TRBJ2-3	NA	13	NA	CASSLRRLDTQYF	TGTGCCAGCAGCTTAAGGAGGTTGGATACGCAGTATTTT
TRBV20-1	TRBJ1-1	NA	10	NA	CTTVPLEAFF	TGCACCACAGTTCCCCTCGAAGCTTTCTTT
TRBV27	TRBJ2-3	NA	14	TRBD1	CASSRYRGTDTQYF	TGTGCCAGCAGTAGATACAGGGGGACGGATACGCAGTATTTT
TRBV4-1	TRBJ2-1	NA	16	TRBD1	CASSQAGTGGWDEQFF	TGCGCCAGCAGCCAAGCCGGGACAGGGGGCTGGGATGAGCAGTTCTTC
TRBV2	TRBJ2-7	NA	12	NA	CASSSDTYEQYF	TGTGCCAGCAGTTCAGATACCTACGAGCAGTACTTC
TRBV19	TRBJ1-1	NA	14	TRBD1	CASSMFGTVTEAFF	TGTGCCAGTAGTATGTTCGGGACAGTGACTGAAGCTTTCTTT
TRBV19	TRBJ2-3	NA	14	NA	CASNRALGGDTQYF	TGTGCCAGTAATAGGGCCTTAGGTGGCGATACGCAGTATTTT
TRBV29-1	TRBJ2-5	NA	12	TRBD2	CSVGTRGETQYF	TGCAGCGTGGGGACTAGAGGGGAGACCCAGTACTTC
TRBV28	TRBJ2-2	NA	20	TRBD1	CASSQLYTGTGERRRGELFF	TGTGCCAGCAGTCAACTCTATACCGGGACAGGGGAAAGGAGGAGGGGGGAGCTGTTTTTT
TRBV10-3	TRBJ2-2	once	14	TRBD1	CATNDRALTGELFF	TGTGCCACCAACGACAGGGCACTCACCGGGGAGCTGTTTTTT
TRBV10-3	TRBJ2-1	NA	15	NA	CAIRTDLAEVDEQFF	TGTGCCATTCGGACGGACCTAGCAGAGGTTGATGAGCAGTTCTTC
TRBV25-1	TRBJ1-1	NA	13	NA	CARYPRRVTEAFF	TGTGCCAGATACCCACGACGGGTCACTGAAGCTTTCTTT
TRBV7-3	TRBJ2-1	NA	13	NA	CASSLVRENEQFF	TGTGCCAGCAGCTTAGTCAGGGAAAATGAGCAGTTCTTC
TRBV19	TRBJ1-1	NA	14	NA	CASSMARQNTEAFF	TGTGCCAGTAGTATGGCCAGGCAGAACACTGAAGCTTTCTTT
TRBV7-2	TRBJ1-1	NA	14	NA	CASSSTGTSTEAFF	TGTGCCAGCAGCTCGACCGGGACAAGCACTGAAGCTTTCTTT
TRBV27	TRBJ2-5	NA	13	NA	CASSLTGKETQYF	TGTGCCAGCAGTCTAACAGGGAAAGAGACCCAGTACTTC
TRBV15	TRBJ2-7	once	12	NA	CATSRDRYEQYF	TGTGCCACCAGCAGAGACCGCTACGAGCAGTACTTC
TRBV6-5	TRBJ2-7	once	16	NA	CASSYSISEASYEQYF	TGTGCCAGCAGTTACTCGATAAGTGAGGCCTCCTACGAGCAGTACTTC
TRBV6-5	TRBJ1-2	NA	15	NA	CASSYSNEGDYGYTF	TGTGCCAGCAGTTACTCGAACGAAGGGGACTATGGCTACACCTTC
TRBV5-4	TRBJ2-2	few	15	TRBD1	CASSVPGQGTGELFF	TGTGCCAGCAGCGTACCGGGACAGGGGACCGGGGAGCTGTTTTTT
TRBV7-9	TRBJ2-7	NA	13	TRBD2	CASSYSGTYEQYF	TGTGCCAGCAGCTACAGCGGGACCTACGAGCAGTACTTC
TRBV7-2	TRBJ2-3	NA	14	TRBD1	CASSFDRGTDTQYF	TGTGCCAGCAGCTTCGACAGGGGAACAGATACGCAGTATTTT
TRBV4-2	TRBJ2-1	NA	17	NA	CASSQGVGRRSYNEQFF	TGTGCCAGCAGCCAAGGGGTGGGGAGGAGGTCCTACAATGAGCAGTTCTTC
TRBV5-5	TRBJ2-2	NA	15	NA	CASTSNVGTIGELFF	TGTGCCAGCACCTCGAATGTGGGAACAATCGGGGAGCTGTTTTTT
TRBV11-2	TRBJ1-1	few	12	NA	CASSFGGDRAFF	TGTGCCAGCAGCTTTGGGGGGGACCGAGCTTTCTTT
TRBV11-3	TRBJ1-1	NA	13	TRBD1	CASSLTTGGEAFF	TGTGCCAGCAGCTTAACTACAGGGGGAGAAGCTTTCTTT
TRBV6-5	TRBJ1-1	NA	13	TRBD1	CASNGQGGTEAFF	TGTGCCAGCAACGGACAGGGCGGCACTGAAGCTTTCTTT
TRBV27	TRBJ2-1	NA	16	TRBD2	CASSLDGRQTYNEQFF	TGTGCCAGCAGTTTGGACGGGAGGCAAACCTACAATGAGCAGTTCTTC
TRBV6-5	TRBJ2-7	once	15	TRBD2	CASSYAGTTTYEQYF	TGTGCCAGCAGTTACGCCGGGACTACAACTTACGAGCAGTACTTC